This TCR beta chain was captured in a study of T cells after yellow fever vaccination. TCRdb re-analysed the 5' RACE reads in MiXCR, keeping a single row per CDR3 protein. The table has some 120,000 distinct CDR3 sequences, 7.4% seen once; the top ten hold roughly 2.5%. This clonotype appeared many times. The CDR3 covers 17 residues. CDR1 is DFQATT and CDR2 is SNEGSKA in the germline V gene (reference sequence). Trimming took 2 bases from V and 0 from J, leaving 17 bases between them. This chain links TRBV20-1 with TRBJ1-5, with D tentatively TRBD1 (5 bases). The clonotype was recovered from a man aged 18 to 30 who received the YFV17D yellow fever vaccine. The input for sequencing was CD4+ T cells sorted from PBMCs, taken approximately 11 days after the first yellow fever vaccination. The CDR3 DNA reads as TGCAGTGCTAGAAGAACTCCGGGACTGTTTAGCAATCAGCCCCAGCATTTT. Encoded protein: CSARRTPGLFSNQPQHF.